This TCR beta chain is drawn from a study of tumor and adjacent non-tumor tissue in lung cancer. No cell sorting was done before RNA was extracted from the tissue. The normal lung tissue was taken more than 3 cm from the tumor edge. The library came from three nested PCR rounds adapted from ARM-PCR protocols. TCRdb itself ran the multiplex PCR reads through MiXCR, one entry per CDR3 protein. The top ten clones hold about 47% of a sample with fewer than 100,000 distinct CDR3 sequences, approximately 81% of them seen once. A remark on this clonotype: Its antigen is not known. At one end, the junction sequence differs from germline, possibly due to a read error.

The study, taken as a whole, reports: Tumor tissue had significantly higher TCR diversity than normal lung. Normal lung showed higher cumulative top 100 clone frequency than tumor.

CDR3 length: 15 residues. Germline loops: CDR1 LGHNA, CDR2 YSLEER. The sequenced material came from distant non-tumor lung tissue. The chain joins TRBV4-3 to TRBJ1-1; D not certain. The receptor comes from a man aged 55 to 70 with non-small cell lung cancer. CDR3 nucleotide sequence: TGCGCCAGCAGCCAAGAGGTGCTACTGAACACTGAAGCTTTCTTC. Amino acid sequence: CASSQEVLLNTEAFF.